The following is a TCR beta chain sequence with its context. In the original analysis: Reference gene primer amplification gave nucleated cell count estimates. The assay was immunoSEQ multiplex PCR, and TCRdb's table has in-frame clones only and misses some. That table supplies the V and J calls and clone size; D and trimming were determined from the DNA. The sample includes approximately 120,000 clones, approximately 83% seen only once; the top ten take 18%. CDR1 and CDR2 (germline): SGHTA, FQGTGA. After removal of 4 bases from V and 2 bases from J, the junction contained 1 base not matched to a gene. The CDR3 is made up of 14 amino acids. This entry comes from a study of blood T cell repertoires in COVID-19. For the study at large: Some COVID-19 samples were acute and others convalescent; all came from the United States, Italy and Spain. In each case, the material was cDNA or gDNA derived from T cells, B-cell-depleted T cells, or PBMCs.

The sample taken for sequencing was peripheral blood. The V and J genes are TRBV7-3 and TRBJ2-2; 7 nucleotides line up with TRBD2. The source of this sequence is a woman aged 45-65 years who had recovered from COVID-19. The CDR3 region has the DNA TGTGCCAGCAGCTCTAGCGGAAACACCGGGGAGCTGTTTTTT. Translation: CASSSSGNTGELFF.